Each of the 21 T cell receptor beta chains below was sequenced from the same sample in a study of blood T cell repertoires in COVID-19. Method: immunoSEQ multiplex PCR; TCRdb's copy keeps in-frame clones and lacks some. The sample carries hundreds of thousands of clones, approximately 89% recorded once. Sequences were obtained from peripheral blood. The receptors come from a woman aged 55-70 years with COVID-19, enrolled during active disease.

The chain recombines TRBV3-1 (or the pseudogene TRBV3-2) with TRBJ2-5, with a tentative D call TRBD2 (5 bases). This CDR3 is 13 amino acids long. CDR1 and CDR2 from the germline V gene are LGHDT and YNNKEL (reference sequence). Trimming removed 4 bases from V and 5 bases from J, with 11 bases in between. The CDR3 nucleotides read TGTGCCAGCAGCCTGGAGGCCGGGGAGACCCAGTACTTC. This codes for CASSLEAGETQYF.

DNA for the CDR3: TGTGCCAGCAGTTACACCGGACAGGCTGGGAATTCACCCCTCCACTTT. Translated, it gives CASSYTGQAGNSPLHF. V is TRBV6-5 and J is TRBJ1-6; TRBD1 matches 7 bases. V shed 2 bases, J shed 7 bases, and the junction held 8 bases outside the gene matches. The CDR3 is 16 residues long. Germline V lookup: CDR1 MNHEY, CDR2 SVGAGI.

This chain joins TRBV29-1 and TRBJ2-7; the match to TRBD2 covers 13 bases. The CDR3 contains 15 residues. The V and J ends lost 1 base and 6 bases, in that order; junction bases with no gene match: 6. Germline CDR1 SQVTM, CDR2 ANQGSEA. CDR3 sequence: CSVEGGLAGLGEQYF. In DNA, the CDR3 is TGCAGCGTTGAAGGGGGACTAGCGGGACTCGGCGAGCAGTACTTC.

This clone was detected only a few times. The chain joins TRBV5-1 to TRBJ2-7, with 10 bases lining up with TRBD1. Looked up from germline, CDR1 is SGHRS and CDR2 is YFSETQ. Trimming at V came to 0 bases and at J to 6 bases, leaving 6 bases not matched to a gene. The CDR3 runs to 15 residues. This CDR3 reads CASSLDGQGVSEQYF. CDR3 nucleotides: TGCGCCAGCAGCTTGGATGGACAGGGGGTTTCCGAGCAGTACTTC.

The rearrangement links TRBV2 to TRBJ2-1, with TRBD2 identical over 8 bases. V shed 2 bases, J shed 1 base, and the junction held 10 bases outside the gene matches. This CDR3 region has 18 residues. Germline CDR1 is SNHLY and CDR2 is FYNNEI. The chain's CDR3 is CASSEPAGEVRSYNEQFF. CDR3 coding DNA: TGTGCCAGCAGTGAACCAGCGGGGGAGGTTCGGTCCTACAATGAGCAGTTCTTC.

This clone was counted a few times. The chain couples TRBV19 to TRBJ1-5, with TRBD1 matching over 7 bases. The V gene's germline CDR1 is LNHDA and CDR2 SQIVND (reference sequence). This CDR3 contains 16 residues. V was clipped by 0 bases and J by 4 bases; unmatched bases: 6. This CDR3 is CASSIDRQGGNQPQHF. CDR3 DNA sequence: TGTGCCAGTAGTATAGATCGTCAGGGGGGTAATCAGCCCCAGCATTTT.

The V gene is TRBV7-9, the J gene TRBJ1-1, with TRBD1 matching over 10 bases. V lost 1 base, J lost 7 bases, and 3 bases stayed unmatched. The CDR3 sequence is 14 residues long. Germline CDR1 reads SEHNR; CDR2 reads FQNEAQ (reference sequence). In nucleotides, the CDR3 is TGTGCCAGCAGCTTAGGGACAGGGGGAGGTGAAGCTTTCTTT. Amino acids: CASSLGTGGGEAFF.

This clone was counted between two and nine times. This rearrangement joins TRBV14 to TRBJ1-5; D possibly corresponds to TRBD1 (6 bases). The CDR3 is 13 amino acids. Germline V CDR1 and CDR2: SGHDN, FVKESK. The ends were cut back, 0 bases at V and 7 bases at J, with 7 bases in the middle. As DNA, the CDR3 is TGTGCCAGCAGCCAAGACCAGGGGCAGCCCCAGCATTTT. As protein: CASSQDQGQPQHF. Complete variable domain (other parts from reference TRBV14 and TRBJ1-5): EAGVTQFPSHSVIEKGQTVTLRCDPISGHDNLYWYRRVMGKEIKFLLHFVKESKQDESGMPNNRFLAERTGGTYSTLKVQPAELEDSGVYFCASSQDQGQPQHFGDGTRLSIL.

The chain has TRBV27 and TRBJ2-2, with D possibly TRBD1 on 5 matching bases. The length of the CDR3 is 14 residues. Per the germline V gene, CDR1 is MNHEY and CDR2 is SMNVEV (reference sequence). V gave up 2 bases and J gave up 7 bases, with 11 bases separating them. The CDR3 DNA follows: TGTGCCAGCAGTTTAGGGGCTGGGGTCGGGGAGCTGTTTTTT. Translating gives CASSLGAGVGELFF.

This clone was picked up one time. The rearrangement links TRBV6-6 to TRBJ1-1; D is possibly TRBD1 (6 bases). The CDR3 contains 14 residues. Germline V gene sequence: CDR1 MNHNY, CDR2 SVGAGI (reference sequence). V was shortened by 2 bases and J by 1 base, with 8 bases between the two germline ends. The DNA of the CDR3 is TGTGCCAGCAGTTACCAGACAGGGAACACTGAAGCTTTCTTT. Translation: CASSYQTGNTEAFF.

The rearrangement uses TRBV5-5 and TRBJ2-7, with D possibly TRBD2 on 5 matching bases. Germline CDR1 and CDR2: SGHKS and YYEKEE (reference sequence). The germline V and J ends were trimmed by 0 bases and 1 base, with 8 bases remaining between them. This CDR3 is built from 14 residues. The CDR3, as DNA: TGTGCCAGCAGCTTGGCCGGGGAGTCCTACGAGCAGTACTTC. This gives the protein CASSLAGESYEQYF.

V is TRBV6-5 and J is TRBJ1-2; the D gene is possibly TRBD1 (5 bases). CDR3 length equals 13 residues. Trimming took off 0 bases at V and 6 bases at J, with 8 bases between the two ends. Per the germline V gene, CDR1 is MNHEY and CDR2 is SVGAGI. CDR3 protein: CASSYSGHDGYTF. The CDR3, as DNA: TGTGCCAGCAGTTACTCAGGACATGATGGCTACACCTTC.

This clone was seen just once. The chain uses TRBV5-1 and TRBJ1-1; 8 nucleotides align to TRBD1. The CDR3 is made up of 14 amino acids. Germline V gives CDR1 SGHRS, CDR2 YFSETQ. Losses at the gene ends were 3 bases for V and 4 bases for J; bases not matched to a gene: 5. The DNA of the CDR3 is TGCGCCAGCAGCTGGAGAACAGGGGGCACTGAAGCTTTCTTT. Its protein product is CASSWRTGGTEAFF.

This clone was picked up one time. This rearrangement joins TRBV28 to TRBJ2-1; 8 bases map to TRBD2. Per germline, CDR1 MDHEN and CDR2 SYDVKM. The CDR3 length is 15 residues. Trimming took 5 bases from V and 8 from J; bases not matched to a gene: 11. The CDR3 protein is CASSPGGDLRYEQFF. In DNA, the CDR3 is TGTGCCAGCAGTCCCGGGGGGGACCTTAGGTATGAGCAGTTCTTC.

V is TRBV6-1 and J is TRBJ2-2, with 11 bases lining up with TRBD1. The length of the CDR3 is 16 residues. From germline, CDR1 is MNHNS and CDR2 SASEGT. Unmatched junction bases numbered 6, after V lost 4 bases and J lost 5 bases. CDR3 in amino acids: CASSAGTGGWTGELFF. DNA for the CDR3: TGTGCCAGCAGTGCCGGGACAGGGGGATGGACCGGGGAGCTGTTTTTT.

This clone appeared once. The chain has TRBV5-4 and TRBJ2-1, with D maybe TRBD2 (7 bases). Trimming left V 4 bases short and J 6 bases short, with 14 bases between. The CDR3 has 14 residues. Germline-derived CDR1 and CDR2 are SGHNT and YYREEE (reference sequence). The CDR3 is CASSEIRGANEQFF. For the CDR3, the DNA is TGTGCCAGCAGCGAAATCCGGGGGGCCAATGAGCAGTTCTTC.

The rearrangement joins TRBV11-3 to TRBJ2-7; tentatively, D is TRBD2 (5 bases). Between the trimmed V and J ends, which lost 3 bases and 1 base, there was a span of 13 bases. Germline loops: CDR1 SGHNT, CDR2 YENEEA. This CDR3 spans 15 amino acids. The CDR3 region has the DNA TGTGCCAGCAGCTTCAGTAGTGGGGAGTCCTACGAGCAGTACTTC. Residues: CASSFSSGESYEQYF.

J is TRBJ1-1 and V is TRBV6-6; tentative D call: TRBD1 (5 bases). Trimming cost V 3 bases and J 4 bases, with 9 bases left between them. Germline CDR1 reads MNHNY; CDR2 reads SVGAGI (reference sequence). There are 13 residues in the CDR3. DNA of the CDR3: TGTGCCAGCAGTTATGGGACTGCCACTGAAGCTTTCTTT. Protein sequence: CASSYGTATEAFF.

The chain employs TRBV14 and TRBJ1-1, with 9 bases matching TRBD1. Germline V gene sequence: CDR1 SGHDN, CDR2 FVKESK. Trimming at V came to 3 bases and at J to 4 bases, leaving 6 bases not matched to a gene. This CDR3 has 15 amino acids. The CDR3: CASSQRGQGSTEAFF. In nucleotides, the CDR3 is TGTGCCAGCAGCCAGAGGGGACAGGGCTCCACTGAAGCTTTCTTT.

This clone was seen a single time. V usage is TRBV12-3 or TRBV12-4 and J usage is TRBJ1-2, with 7 nucleotides matching TRBD1. This CDR3 comprises 12 residues. With 7 bases clipped from V and 8 bases from J, the junction kept 7 bases outside the gene matches. The CDR3 is CASTYDRAGYTF. The CDR3, as DNA: TGTGCCAGCACCTATGACAGGGCGGGCTACACCTTC.

The J gene is TRBJ1-2, the V gene TRBV29-1; 10 bases are a match to TRBD1. Germline CDR1 and CDR2: SQVTM and ANQGSEA. This CDR3 region has 13 residues. The V and J ends lost 6 bases and 3 bases, in that order; junction bases with no gene match: 4. CDR3 in DNA: TGCAGCGTCGGGGGACAGGGGTACTATGGCTACACCTTC. Translation gives CSVGGQGYYGYTF.